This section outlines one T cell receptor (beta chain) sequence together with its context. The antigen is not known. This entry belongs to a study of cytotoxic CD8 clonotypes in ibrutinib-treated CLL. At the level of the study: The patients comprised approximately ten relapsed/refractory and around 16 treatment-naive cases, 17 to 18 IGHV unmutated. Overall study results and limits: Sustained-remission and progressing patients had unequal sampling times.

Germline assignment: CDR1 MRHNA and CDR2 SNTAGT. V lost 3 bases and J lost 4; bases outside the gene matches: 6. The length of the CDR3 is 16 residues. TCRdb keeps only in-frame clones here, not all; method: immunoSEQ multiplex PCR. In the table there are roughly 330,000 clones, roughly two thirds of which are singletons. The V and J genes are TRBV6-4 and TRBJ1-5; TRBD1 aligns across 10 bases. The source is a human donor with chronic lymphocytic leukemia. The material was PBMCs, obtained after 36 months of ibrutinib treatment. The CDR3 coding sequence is TGTGCCAGCAGTGAGAGAGGACAGGGGGGTAATCAGCCCCAGCATTTT. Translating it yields CASSERGQGGNQPQHF.